The rows below give T cell receptor beta chains drawn from one sample of a study of cytomegalovirus exposure and HLA in healthy donors. Data came from immunoSEQ multiplex PCR; TCRdb stores just in-frame clones and leaves some out. The sample has 150,000 to 200,000 clones, just under 80% seen once; the top ten hold less than 2%. Sequencing was carried out using PBMCs. The receptors were gathered from a woman younger than 45 in good health and CMV-seronegative. Both conserved end residues are part of each CDR3. A D gene is named only where the DNA matches it firmly. Size is stated for part of the rows, as once, few or many counts, or as a class when the clone is expanded.

length: 14; J: TRBJ2-5; D: TRBD1; V: TRBV5-1; size: -; DNA: TGCGCCAGCAGCACCGGACAGGATGGCGAGACCCAGTACTTC; CDR3: CASSTGQDGETQYF
length: 15; J: TRBJ1-2; D: TRBD1; V: TRBV19; size: -; DNA: TGTGCCAGTAACCCCGGGACAGGGGGTGGCTATGGCTACACCTTC; CDR3: CASNPGTGGGYGYTF
length: 16; J: TRBJ2-1; D: TRBD2; V: TRBV7-2; size: -; DNA: TGTGCCAGCAGCTTAGGTCCTAGCGGGGGGCGCGGTCGGCAGTTCTTC; CDR3: CASSLGPSGGRGRQFF
length: 11; J: TRBJ1-2; D: -; V: TRBV6-5; size: -; DNA: TGTGCCAGCAGTTACGCGGGGGGCTACACCTTC; CDR3: CASSYAGGYTF
length: 15; J: TRBJ2-3; D: TRBD1; V: TRBV10-3; size: few; DNA: TGTGCCATCAGCGTGGGACAGGAAGGCACAGATACGCAGTATTTT; CDR3: CAISVGQEGTDTQYF
length: 14; J: TRBJ2-2; D: TRBD2; V: TRBV30; size: -; DNA: TGTGCGGGGCCGACTAGCGGCGTCACCGGGGAGCTGTTTTTT; CDR3: CAGPTSGVTGELFF
length: 14; J: TRBJ1-2; D: TRBD1; V: TRBV25-1; size: few; DNA: TGTGCCAGCAGTGACCACGACAGGGTCTATGGCTACACCTTC; CDR3: CASSDHDRVYGYTF
length: 13; J: TRBJ1-2; D: -; V: TRBV2; size: -; DNA: TGTGCCAGCAGTGAAAGGCAGGGAAATGGCTACACCTTC; CDR3: CASSERQGNGYTF
length: 18; J: TRBJ1-5; D: TRBD1; V: TRBV30; size: once; DNA: TGTGCCTGGAGTGTCAAGCCAGGGGGGACAGGGGGCAATCAGCCCCAGCATTTT; CDR3: CAWSVKPGGTGGNQPQHF
length: 16; J: TRBJ2-5; D: -; V: TRBV12-5; size: -; DNA: TGTGCTAGTGGTTTGCCGGGTAGCGGCAAACAAGAGACCCAGTACTTC; CDR3: CASGLPGSGKQETQYF
length: 12; J: TRBJ1-1; D: TRBD1; V: TRBV7-3; size: -; DNA: TGTGCCAGCAGCTTAGAGGGGGCGCGTGCTTTCTTT; CDR3: CASSLEGARAFF
length: 17; J: TRBJ2-1; D: -; V: TRBV5-1; size: -; DNA: TGCGCCAGCAGCTTGGAAGTGACAGGACCCTCCTACAATGAGCAGTTCTTC; CDR3: CASSLEVTGPSYNEQFF
length: 15; J: TRBJ2-7; D: -; V: TRBV5-4; size: -; DNA: TGTGCCAGCAGCTTGTGGTTAGGGGCGGCCTACGAGCAGTACTTC; CDR3: CASSLWLGAAYEQYF
length: 13; J: TRBJ1-4; D: -; V: TRBV6-1; size: -; DNA: TGTGCCAGCAGTGACAGGGGCCATAAAAAACTGTTTTTT; CDR3: CASSDRGHKKLFF
length: 19; J: TRBJ1-1; D: TRBD1; V: TRBV10-3; size: -; DNA: TGTGCCATCAGTGAGTCGGTTTTGGGGACAGGGCCCTTGAACACTGAAGCTTTCTTT; CDR3: CAISESVLGTGPLNTEAFF